This T cell receptor (beta chain) stems from a study of blood T cells in healthy people across ages. From germline, CDR1 is KGHDR and CDR2 SFDVKD. The CDR3 length is 15 residues. V was clipped by 9 bases and J by 6 bases; unmatched bases: 12. This clonotype was seen ten or more times. Its antigen is still unknown. Through a sample-barcoded 5' primer and a J-beta primer mix, a second PCR was run for roughly 6 to 12 cycles. MiXCR was run by TCRdb on the 5' RACE reads, yielding one entry per CDR3 protein. The sample consists of fewer than 800,000 distinct CDR3 sequences, roughly 32% of them appearing once. Findings and limits, study-wide: From one million sequenced T cells, diversity estimates were lower bounds.

The chain joins TRBV24-1 to TRBJ2-2, with 7 bases lining up with TRBD1. This sequence was found in an elderly woman in good health. Sequencing was done on a sample of blood. CDR3 bases: TGTGCCACCTCGGCTACAGGGGAAGCCGCCGGGGAGCTGTTTTTT. Encoded protein: CATSATGEAAGELFF.